Following are 27 T cell receptor beta chains from one sample sequenced in a study of blood T cell repertoires in COVID-19. Assay: immunoSEQ multiplex PCR; the TCRdb copy retains only in-frame clones and omits some. Among roughly 120,000 clones listed, around 84% were seen once. The sample taken for sequencing was peripheral blood. These receptors originate from a middle-aged man with acute or convalescent COVID-19.

The CDR3 region is CATSDVDRPYEQYF. As DNA, the CDR3 is TGTGCCACCAGTGATGTTGACAGGCCCTACGAGCAGTACTTC. The chain recombines TRBV24-1 with TRBJ2-7, with D perhaps TRBD1 (6 bases). This CDR3 contains 14 residues. The V end was cut by 3 bases, the J end by 2 bases, with 10 bases between. CDR1 is KGHDR and CDR2 is SFDVKD in the germline V gene.

The chain uses TRBV7-3 and TRBJ2-5; maybe TRBD2 (6 bases). CDR1 is SGHTA, CDR2 FQGTGA, per germline. Deletions cut 5 bases from V and 5 bases from J, with 21 bases between. CDR3 length: 16 amino acids. The CDR3 region is CASSHSVGQGGETQYF. The CDR3 DNA is TGTGCCAGCAGCCACTCTGTGGGCCAGGGAGGCGAGACCCAGTACTTC.

J is TRBJ1-1 and V is TRBV19; D may be TRBD1 (6 bases). CDR3 size: 14 residues. Trimming cost V 3 bases and J 2 bases, with 10 bases left between them. Germline loops: CDR1 LNHDA, CDR2 SQIVND (reference sequence). CDR3 residues: CASSITGINTEAFF. The CDR3 coding sequence is TGTGCCAGTAGTATCACAGGGATTAACACTGAAGCTTTCTTT.

The rearrangement joins TRBV9 to TRBJ2-7, with D perhaps matching TRBD2 (6 bases). The CDR3 covers 15 residues. Germline CDR1 and CDR2: SGDLS and YYNGEE. V was trimmed by 4 bases and J by 0 bases, leaving 14 bases between them. CDR3 in amino acids: CASSPWRGSSYEQYF. The CDR3 DNA follows: TGTGCCAGCAGCCCATGGAGGGGTAGCTCCTACGAGCAGTACTTC.

This rearrangement joins TRBV6-5 to TRBJ1-1; a possible D gene is TRBD1 (6 bases). CDR3 length: 12 amino acids. Germline V gene lookup returns CDR1 MNHEY and CDR2 SVGAGI. V was cut by 5 bases and J by 5 bases, with 9 bases left in between. The CDR3 here is CASSQGSTEAFF. The CDR3 DNA is TGTGCCAGCAGTCAGGGGTCGACTGAAGCTTTCTTT.

The DNA for the CDR3 is TGTGCCAGCAGCCAAGATCTGCGGGATACGCAGTATTTT. Its translation: CASSQDLRDTQYF. The V and J genes are TRBV3-1 (or the pseudogene TRBV3-2) and TRBJ2-3; D ambiguous. The germline V and J ends were trimmed by 0 bases and 6 bases, with 7 bases remaining between them. CDR1 and CDR2 (germline): LGHDT, YNNKEL (reference sequence). The CDR3 extends over 13 amino acids.

The rearrangement uses TRBV3-1 (or the pseudogene TRBV3-2) and TRBJ2-7, with D maybe TRBD2 (6 bases). CDR1 LGHDT and CDR2 YNNKEL come from the germline V gene (reference sequence). Trimming cost V 4 bases and J 0 bases, with 13 bases left between them. The CDR3 is 15 amino acids. The CDR3 DNA sequence: TGTGCCAGCAGCCGGACCGGGACTCCCTCCTACGAGCAGTACTTC. Its translation is CASSRTGTPSYEQYF.

The chain recombines TRBV9 with TRBJ1-1, with D perhaps matching TRBD1 (5 bases). Between the trimmed V and J ends, which lost 7 bases and 2 bases, there was a span of 18 bases. The CDR3 is 15 amino acids. In germline, CDR1 is SGDLS, CDR2 YYNGEE. Here the CDR3 reads CASSRGVGVNTEAFF. The DNA of the CDR3 is TGTGCCAGCTCCCGGGGGGTAGGGGTTAACACTGAAGCTTTCTTT.

This clone was counted at least ten times. V gene TRBV3-1 (or the pseudogene TRBV3-2) combines with J gene TRBJ1-2; possible D gene TRBD1, 5 bases. Germline V gene sequence: CDR1 LGHDT, CDR2 YNNKEL (reference sequence). V was clipped by 4 bases and J by 8 bases, with 14 bases between them. The CDR3 runs 13 residues. The CDR3 here is CASSLKGARGYTF. CDR3 sequence (DNA): TGTGCCAGCAGCCTTAAAGGGGCACGAGGCTACACCTTC.

V is TRBV6-2 or TRBV6-3 and J is TRBJ2-3; tentatively, D is TRBD2 (7 bases). Germline-derived CDR1 and CDR2 are MNHEY and SVGEGT. The CDR3 sequence is 16 residues long. The V end was cut by 0 bases, the J end by 3 bases, with 13 bases between. The CDR3 loop reads CASSYSPRGPTDTQYF. In DNA, the CDR3 is TGTGCCAGCAGTTACTCTCCGCGGGGGCCGACAGATACGCAGTATTTT.

This clone was recorded a few times. The V and J genes are TRBV4-1 and TRBJ2-7; D is undetermined. V shed 3 bases and J shed 2 bases, with 14 bases lying between them. Germline V gene data show CDR1 as MGHRA and CDR2 as YSYEKL. The CDR3 length is 15 residues. CDR3 DNA: TGCGCCAGCAGCCAGGGCCCCGCAGGCCCCTACGAGCAGTACTTC. Translating gives CASSQGPAGPYEQYF.

The rearrangement links TRBV7-3 to TRBJ2-3; a possible D gene is TRBD1 (6 bases). From germline, CDR1 is SGHTA and CDR2 FQGTGA. The CDR3 extends over 16 amino acids. V was cut by 11 bases and J by 1 base, with 22 bases left in between. The chain's CDR3 is CARLEGDPHRTDTQYF. The CDR3 nucleotides read TGTGCCCGCCTTGAGGGGGACCCGCACCGCACAGATACGCAGTATTTT.

The chain joins TRBV9 to TRBJ2-1; TRBD2 agrees at 7 bases. CDR3 size: 15 residues. CDR1 and CDR2 (germline): SGDLS, YYNGEE. J lost 4 bases, V lost 0 bases, and 4 bases had no gene match. The CDR3 loop is CASSVEVGGYNEQFF. CDR3 DNA sequence: TGTGCCAGCAGCGTAGAAGTGGGGGGGTACAATGAGCAGTTCTTC.

The chain recombines TRBV4-1 with TRBJ1-5, with D tentatively TRBD1 (5 bases). The CDR3 extends over 13 amino acids. Trimming stripped 4 bases from V and 5 bases from J, with 9 bases between. Germline V gives CDR1 MGHRA, CDR2 YSYEKL. The CDR3 is CASSRQGHQPQHF. Written as DNA, the CDR3 is TGCGCCAGCAGCCGGCAGGGCCATCAGCCCCAGCATTTT.

The J gene is TRBJ2-7, the V gene TRBV6-5; 10 positions match TRBD1. Unmatched junction bases numbered 6, after V lost 6 bases and J lost 1 base. Looked up from germline, CDR1 is MNHEY and CDR2 is SVGAGI. The CDR3 is made up of 15 amino acids. CDR3 sequence (DNA): TGTGCCAGCAGGCCGGGACAGGGGAAATCCTACGAGCAGTACTTC. Translating it yields CASRPGQGKSYEQYF.

This clone was seen a single time. This sequence joins TRBV2 and TRBJ1-2; 7 bases are shared with TRBD1. Germline-derived CDR1 and CDR2 are SNHLY and FYNNEI. The ends lost 1 base at V and 7 bases at J; junction bases unmatched: 9. CDR3 length: 15 residues. In DNA form, the CDR3 reads TGTGCCAGCAGTGAAGACTCAGGGGGATTAGGTGGCTACACCTTC. This encodes CASSEDSGGLGGYTF.

The chain joins TRBV5-1 to TRBJ2-3, with D perhaps TRBD1 (5 bases). V was cut by 2 bases and J by 4 bases, with 11 bases left in between. The CDR3 contains 14 residues. CDR1 SGHRS and CDR2 YFSETQ come from the germline V gene. DNA for the CDR3: TGCGCCAGCAGCTTCGGGCAGGGCTCAGATACGCAGTATTTT. Protein: CASSFGQGSDTQYF.

This clone showed up just once. The rearrangement links TRBV5-8 to TRBJ2-1; D may be TRBD1 (6 bases). CDR1 and CDR2 from the germline V gene are SGHTS and YDEGEE. This CDR3 contains 14 residues. V was pared by 1 base and J by 6 bases, with 11 bases between. CDR3 in DNA: TGTGCCAGCAGCTTGAGTTTCAGGGGCAATGAGCAGTTCTTC. It is translated as CASSLSFRGNEQFF.

The genes are TRBV7-6 and TRBJ1-2; D gene unclear. Germline loops: CDR1 SGHVS, CDR2 FNYEAQ. The CDR3 has 13 residues. V gave up 1 base and J gave up 8 bases, with 11 bases separating them. In DNA, the CDR3 is TGTGCCAGCAGCTTAGGTTTCGGGTCGGGCTACACCTTC. Residues: CASSLGFGSGYTF.

J is TRBJ2-3 and V is TRBV2, with TRBD1 identical over 10 bases. Germline assignment: CDR1 SNHLY and CDR2 FYNNEI. V gave up 3 bases and J gave up 5 bases; unmatched junction bases: 11. The CDR3 consists of 17 residues. The CDR3, as DNA: TGTGCCAGCAGTGAGTGGTGGACAGGGGGTTGGTTAGATACGCAGTATTTT. Protein: CASSEWWTGGWLDTQYF.

The V and J genes are TRBV6-1 and TRBJ2-5; 8 bases map to TRBD2. The CDR3 is 14 residues long. Germline values: CDR1 MNHNS, CDR2 SASEGT. V was clipped by 3 bases and J by 2 bases; unmatched bases: 2. The CDR3 loop is CASSDSGGQETQYF. The DNA of the CDR3 is TGTGCCAGCAGTGACAGCGGGGGACAAGAGACCCAGTACTTC.

About this clone itself: Other DNA sequences in the same sample also yield this CDR3. CDR3 DNA sequence: TGTGCCAGCAGCGTAGGACTAGCGGGCACCGGGGAGCTGTTTTTT. Amino acid sequence: CASSVGLAGTGELFF. V usage is TRBV9 and J usage is TRBJ2-2; 10 nucleotides line up with TRBD2. V was pared by 0 bases and J by 4 bases, with 0 bases of the junction left unmatched. The CDR3 is 15 amino acids. CDR1 SGDLS and CDR2 YYNGEE come from the germline V gene.

V gene TRBV27 combines with J gene TRBJ1-4; D unclear. V was clipped by 8 bases and J by 6 bases, with 16 bases between them. CDR1 MNHEY and CDR2 SMNVEV come from the germline V gene (reference sequence). This CDR3 has 14 residues. The chain's CDR3 is CASATGGGYEKLFF. The CDR3 DNA reads as TGTGCCAGCGCGACGGGCGGAGGGTATGAAAAACTGTTTTTT.

This clone was seen a single time. This rearrangement joins TRBV6-1 to TRBJ1-1; D is undetermined. Germline CDR1 and CDR2: MNHNS and SASEGT. Trimming pared 2 bases from V and 3 bases from J, leaving 4 bases between. The CDR3 is 12 residues long. Here the CDR3 DNA reads TGTGCCAGCAGTGAAACTTACACTGAAGCTTTCTTT. Amino acid sequence: CASSETYTEAFF.

This rearrangement joins TRBV4-1 to TRBJ1-4; no clear D gene. V was cut by 0 bases and J by 8 bases, with 16 bases left in between. The CDR3 is made up of 16 amino acids. From germline, CDR1 is MGHRA and CDR2 YSYEKL. The CDR3 sequence is CASSQDTADGNEKLFF. The CDR3 DNA follows: TGCGCCAGCAGCCAAGATACAGCTGACGGTAACGAAAAACTGTTTTTT.

The rearrangement links TRBV11-2 to TRBJ2-7; 10 bases agree with TRBD2. Germline-derived CDR1 and CDR2 are SGHAT and FQNNGV. This CDR3 contains 17 residues. V was clipped by 5 bases and J by 1 base; unmatched bases: 11. CDR3 in amino acids: CASSPGVLAGVSYEQYF. DNA for the CDR3: TGTGCCAGCAGCCCAGGGGTCCTAGCGGGGGTATCCTACGAGCAGTACTTC.

The rearrangement joins TRBV19 to TRBJ1-5; 7 bases line up with TRBD1. V dropped 6 bases and J dropped 2; count of bases not matched to a gene: 7. Germline V gene sequence: CDR1 LNHDA, CDR2 SQIVND (reference sequence). This CDR3 spans 15 amino acids. The CDR3 bases are TGTGCCAGTAGCATGACAGGGTACGGCAATCAGCCCCAGCATTTT. Translated: CASSMTGYGNQPQHF.